Shown below are 26 T cell receptor beta chains from a single sample sequenced in a study of OX40 agonist ivuxolimab in advanced cancers. Data came from immunoSEQ multiplex PCR; TCRdb stores just in-frame clones and leaves some out. The sample shows some 6,000 clones, around 74% of them seen only once. The starting material was CD4+ or CD8+ T cells sorted from blood, obtained in a trial of the OX40 agonist ivuxolimab. All receptors come from an adult with an advanced solid tumor such as melanoma, head and neck, liver or kidney cancer.

This chain connects TRBV7-9 to TRBJ2-4; 7 bases line up with TRBD1. Germline assignment: CDR1 SEHNR and CDR2 FQNEAQ (reference sequence). This CDR3 is 15 amino acids long. With V trimmed by 5 bases and J by 2 bases, 6 bases remained unmatched. CDR3: CASSPTDRPKNIQYF. Written as DNA, the CDR3 is TGTGCCAGCAGCCCCACGGACAGGCCCAAAAACATTCAGTACTTC. Complete variable domain (other parts from reference TRBV7-9 and TRBJ2-4): DTGVSQNPRHKITKRGQNVTFRCDPISEHNRLYWYRQTLGQGPEFLTYFQNEAQLEKSRLLSDRFSAERPKGSFSTLEIQRTEQGDSAMYLCASSPTDRPKNIQYFGAGTRLSVL.

The chain employs TRBV18 and TRBJ1-3, with a tentative D call TRBD1 (6 bases). Germline CDR1 KGHSH, CDR2 LQKENI. This CDR3 spans 14 amino acids. V was trimmed by 3 bases and J by 6 bases, leaving 12 bases between them. This chain's CDR3 is CASSPFGQINTIYF. The CDR3 DNA is TGTGCCAGCTCACCCTTCGGACAGATAAACACCATATATTTT.

In its sample, this clone was seen once. The rearrangement joins TRBV6-6 to TRBJ2-7, with 8 positions matching TRBD1. V shed 4 bases, J shed 5 bases, and the junction held 10 bases outside the gene matches. The CDR3 is 15 amino acids. CDR1 and CDR2 from the germline V gene are MNHNY and SVGAGI (reference sequence). The CDR3 here is CASSWTGTTPHEQYF. The CDR3 nucleotides read TGTGCCAGCAGTTGGACAGGGACGACTCCGCACGAGCAGTACTTC.

The rearrangement joins TRBV6-6 to TRBJ2-7, with D unresolved. Trimming removed 5 bases from V and 2 bases from J, with 10 bases in between. Germline CDR1 and CDR2: MNHNY and SVGAGI (reference sequence). The CDR3 is 13 amino acids. This CDR3 is CASSPGYPYEQYF. The CDR3 nucleotides read TGTGCCAGCAGTCCCGGATACCCCTACGAGCAGTACTTC.

Comments on this clone: A read error may produce the germline difference seen at one junction end. Additional DNA sequences in this sample encode the identical CDR3. This chain uses TRBV27 with TRBJ2-1; D might be TRBD1 (6 bases). In germline, CDR1 is MNHEY, CDR2 SMNVEV (reference sequence). There are 15 residues in the CDR3. CDR3 coding DNA: TGCGCCAGCAGTTTAGGGACACAATCCTACAATGAGCAGTTCTTC. This translates into CASSLGTQSYNEQFF.

The rearrangement uses TRBV10-2 and TRBJ1-4; D remains unclear. Germline CDR1 and CDR2: WSHSY and SAAADI. Trimming left V 0 bases short and J 10 bases short, with 15 bases between. The CDR3 loop spans 15 amino acids. This CDR3 is CASSESILGLGKLFF. In DNA form, the CDR3 reads TGCGCCAGCAGTGAGTCCATTTTAGGGTTGGGAAAACTGTTTTTT.

The J gene is TRBJ1-1, the V gene TRBV6-1; D is unresolved. The V and J ends lost 2 bases and 0 bases respectively, with 7 bases between them. The germline V gene has CDR1 MNHNS and CDR2 SASEGT. The CDR3 spans 14 residues. The CDR3, as DNA: TGTGCCAGCAGTGAATGGGTGATGAACACTGAAGCTTTCTTT. Protein sequence: CASSEWVMNTEAFF.

The rearrangement uses TRBV27 and TRBJ2-5; 10 positions match TRBD2. CDR1 is MNHEY and CDR2 is SMNVEV in the germline V gene (reference sequence). The CDR3 length is 15 residues. Trimming removed 6 bases from V and 4 bases from J; junction bases left unmatched: 8. This chain's CDR3 is CASRREAGGAETQYF. Written as DNA, the CDR3 is TGTGCCAGCAGGCGAGAAGCGGGAGGGGCAGAGACCCAGTACTTC.

This sequence joins TRBV7-6 and TRBJ2-7; D not certain. There are 14 residues in the CDR3. From germline, CDR1 is SGHVS and CDR2 FNYEAQ. Trimming removed 6 bases at V and 1 base at J, with 13 bases between. CDR3: CASSNSIDSYEQYF. The CDR3 coding sequence is TGTGCCAGCAGTAATAGTATAGATTCCTACGAGCAGTACTTC.

The chain uses TRBV12-5 and TRBJ2-2, with D unresolved. Germline-derived CDR1 and CDR2 are LGHNT and FRNRAP. CDR3 size: 16 residues. V lost 3 bases and J lost 1, with 12 bases in between. CDR3 loop: CASGLIDILNTGELFF. In DNA, the CDR3 is TGTGCTAGTGGTTTAATTGACATACTGAACACCGGGGAGCTGTTTTTT.

J is TRBJ1-1 and V is TRBV30; no reliable D call. Germline V gives CDR1 GTSNPN, CDR2 SVGIG (reference sequence). The CDR3 covers 10 residues. The V end was cut by 3 bases, the J end by 11 bases, with 10 bases between. The CDR3 sequence: CAWRALEAFF. CDR3 in DNA: TGTGCCTGGAGGGCTCTTGAGGCTTTCTTT.

This clone was picked up one time. The CDR3 DNA sequence: TGTGCCAGCAACCGACTAGCGGGGGGGGAGACCCAGTACTTC. Its translation is CASNRLAGGETQYF. The rearrangement uses TRBV13 and TRBJ2-5, with TRBD2 matching over 14 bases. The CDR3 is 14 residues long. The J segment lost 5 bases and the V segment lost 7 bases, leaving 3 bases of the junction unmatched. The germline CDR1 and CDR2 sequences are PRHDT and FYEKMQ (reference sequence).

This chain links TRBV7-9 with TRBJ2-7, with a tentative D call TRBD1 (6 bases). The CDR3 is 15 amino acids. In germline, CDR1 is SEHNR, CDR2 FQNEAQ (reference sequence). V lost 7 bases to trimming and J lost 2 bases, with 18 bases between them. The CDR3 loop is CASTHSGVLTYEQYF. In nucleotides, the CDR3 is TGTGCCAGCACCCATTCAGGGGTTCTGACCTACGAGCAGTACTTC.

This rearrangement joins TRBV11-2 to TRBJ2-3, with D possibly called TRBD1 or TRBD2 (6 bases each). CDR1 and CDR2 (germline): SGHAT, FQNNGV. Trimming shortened V by 2 bases and J by 14 bases, and 17 bases separated the two germline ends. The CDR3 length is 13 residues. Here the CDR3 DNA reads TGTGCCAGCAGCTTATGGAGGGGGGAGGATCCGTATTTT. Encoded protein: CASSLWRGEDPYF.

CDR3: CASSLLAGGSDTQYF. Here the CDR3 DNA reads TGTGCCAGCAGTTTACTAGCGGGAGGGTCAGATACGCAGTATTTT. The rearrangement links TRBV28 to TRBJ2-3, with 12 positions matching TRBD2. Germline loops: CDR1 MDHEN, CDR2 SYDVKM. The J segment lost 4 bases and the V segment lost 2 bases, leaving 1 base of the junction unmatched. The CDR3 spans 15 residues.

This clone was detected only once. The chain couples TRBV5-6 to TRBJ1-3, with unresolved D. Germline loops: CDR1 SGHDT, CDR2 YYEEEE. Trimming removed 0 bases from V and 0 bases from J, with 7 bases in between. This CDR3 has 15 residues. Here the CDR3 DNA reads TGTGCCAGCAGCTTGGGCGGGGACTCTGGAAACACCATATATTTT. Protein: CASSLGGDSGNTIYF.

The gene calls are TRBV28 and TRBJ2-1; D may be TRBD1 (8 bases). Deletions cut 4 bases from V and 3 bases from J, with 13 bases between. Per the germline V gene, CDR1 is MDHEN and CDR2 is SYDVKM. This CDR3 spans 15 amino acids. The CDR3 region is CASSSYRGGYNEQFF. CDR3 coding DNA: TGTGCCAGCAGTTCGTACAGGGGGGGCTACAATGAGCAGTTCTTC.

This sequence joins TRBV7-9 and TRBJ1-1; a possible D gene is TRBD1 (5 bases). This CDR3 region has 15 residues. The V end lost 5 bases, the J end lost 6 bases, and 19 bases lay between the germline ends. Germline assignment: CDR1 SEHNR and CDR2 FQNEAQ (reference sequence). CDR3 loop: CASSPELVGGAEAFF. The DNA of the CDR3 is TGTGCCAGCAGCCCCGAACTCGTGGGAGGGGCTGAAGCTTTCTTT. The whole variable domain, remainder taken from reference TRBV7-9 and TRBJ1-1, is DTGVSQNPRHKITKRGQNVTFRCDPISEHNRLYWYRQTLGQGPEFLTYFQNEAQLEKSRLLSDRFSAERPKGSFSTLEIQRTEQGDSAMYLCASSPELVGGAEAFFGQGTRLTVV.

This clone was seen only a few times. V usage is TRBV29-1 and J usage is TRBJ2-3; 12 positions agree with TRBD2. CDR1 and CDR2 from the germline V gene are SQVTM and ANQGSEA. The CDR3 is made up of 15 amino acids. V trimming: 3 bases; J trimming: 6 bases; junction bases outside the gene matches: 7. CDR3 region: CSVDPGLAGVDTQYF. The CDR3 DNA sequence: TGCAGCGTTGACCCGGGACTAGCGGGTGTGGATACGCAGTATTTT.

This chain joins TRBV19 and TRBJ2-3; TRBD2 matches 8 bases. The CDR3 sequence is 17 residues long. Germline values: CDR1 LNHDA, CDR2 SQIVND (reference sequence). V trimming: 0 bases; J trimming: 2 bases; junction bases outside the gene matches: 7. The CDR3: CASSIDGRGGLTDTQYF. CDR3 DNA: TGTGCCAGTAGTATAGATGGCCGGGGGGGACTCACAGATACGCAGTATTTT.

V and J are TRBV12-5 and TRBJ1-5, with a weak D call TRBD1 (6 bases). This CDR3 region has 14 residues. Germline-derived CDR1 and CDR2 are LGHNT and FRNRAP. The ends were cut back, 7 bases at V and 6 bases at J, with 16 bases in the middle. The CDR3 DNA is TGTGCTAGTGTCTCACAGGGTTCAACTCAGCCCCAGCATTTT. Translation: CASVSQGSTQPQHF.

V and J are TRBV11-2 and TRBJ2-3; TRBD1 agrees at 11 bases. This CDR3 is built from 15 residues. Losses at the gene ends were 5 bases for V and 8 bases for J; bases not matched to a gene: 9. The germline V gene has CDR1 SGHAT and CDR2 FQNNGV. The DNA of the CDR3 is TGTGCCAGCAGCCCCTCCGGGACAGGGGGAGGTACGCAGTATTTT. As protein: CASSPSGTGGGTQYF.

The rearrangement joins TRBV4-1 to TRBJ1-1, with 8 bases fitting TRBD1. With 0 bases clipped from V and 5 bases from J, the junction kept 8 bases outside the gene matches. Looked up from germline, CDR1 is MGHRA and CDR2 is YSYEKL. The CDR3 has 16 residues. The CDR3 protein is CASSQEGGTGGTEAFF. DNA for the CDR3: TGCGCCAGCAGCCAAGAGGGCGGGACAGGTGGGACTGAAGCTTTCTTT.

The chain employs TRBV4-1 and TRBJ2-7, with D hard to call. With 1 base removed from V and 3 bases from J, the gap between germline ends came to 7 bases. Germline V gene data show CDR1 as MGHRA and CDR2 as YSYEKL. The CDR3 is 13 amino acids. The CDR3 coding sequence is TGCGCCAGCAGCCAAGTCGTCGGCTACGAGCAGTACTTC. Amino acids: CASSQVVGYEQYF.

CDR3 residues: CASSLSYNEQFF. In DNA form, the CDR3 reads TGTGCCAGCAGCTTATCTTACAATGAGCAGTTCTTC. The V gene is TRBV7-8, the J gene TRBJ2-1; D gene unclear. V lost 2 bases and J 4 bases, leaving 3 bases between the germline ends. Germline CDR1 SGHVS, CDR2 FQNEAQ. The CDR3 sequence is 12 residues long.

This clone occurred a few times. V and J are TRBV4-1 and TRBJ1-1; 7 bases fit TRBD1. The CDR3 has 16 residues. Germline loops: CDR1 MGHRA, CDR2 YSYEKL. V lost 5 bases, J lost 5 bases, and 14 bases stayed unmatched. The CDR3 loop is CASSLATGAVGTEAFF. Written as DNA, the CDR3 is TGCGCCAGCAGCTTGGCTACAGGGGCGGTGGGGACTGAAGCTTTCTTT.